This entry lists 13 T cell receptor beta chains sequenced from one sample in a study of blood T cell repertoires in COVID-19. Clones were read by immunoSEQ multiplex PCR, and TCRdb kept only the in-frame ones, dropping some. The sample consists of approximately 120,000 clones, 85% of them appearing once. Material: peripheral blood. All receptors come from a woman at least 80 years old with COVID-19, enrolled during active disease.

This chain uses TRBV9 with TRBJ1-1; D is unresolved. CDR1 and CDR2 (germline): SGDLS, YYNGEE. This CDR3 has 14 residues. The V and J ends lost 1 base and 1 base respectively, with 8 bases between them. Written as DNA, the CDR3 is TGTGCCAGCAGCGTATGGAGCCAGAACACTGAAGCTTTCTTT. It codes for CASSVWSQNTEAFF.

The chain combines TRBV6-1 with TRBJ2-3, with a tentative D call TRBD2 (6 bases). Trimming took off 2 bases at V and 6 bases at J, with 9 bases between the two ends. The CDR3 extends over 13 amino acids. Per germline, CDR1 MNHNS and CDR2 SASEGT. DNA for the CDR3: TGTGCCAGCAGTGAACTAGCGTGGGATACGCAGTATTTT. Translation gives CASSELAWDTQYF.

The chain couples TRBV18 to TRBJ2-1, with 8 bases aligning to TRBD2. The ends lost 3 bases at V and 5 bases at J; junction bases unmatched: 6. Germline V gene data show CDR1 as KGHSH and CDR2 as LQKENI. CDR3 length: 15 residues. DNA for the CDR3: TGTGCCAGCTCACCGCTAGCGGGTTTCGACAATGAGCAGTTCTTC. Translation gives CASSPLAGFDNEQFF.

The chain recombines TRBV2 with TRBJ2-7; D possibly corresponds to TRBD2 (5 bases). V gave up 3 bases and J gave up 1 base, with 13 bases separating them. Germline assignment: CDR1 SNHLY and CDR2 FYNNEI. CDR3 length equals 15 residues. The CDR3 here is CASSDKNSGSYEQYF. In DNA form, the CDR3 reads TGTGCCAGCAGTGATAAGAATTCGGGGTCCTACGAGCAGTACTTC.

The chain uses TRBV5-6 and TRBJ2-1; 12 bases agree with TRBD2. The CDR3 length is 16 residues. Germline values: CDR1 SGHDT, CDR2 YYEEEE. V dropped 5 bases and J dropped 10; count of bases not matched to a gene: 13. The CDR3 sequence: CASSRRTSGASGEQFF. The CDR3 bases are TGTGCCAGCAGTCGAAGGACTAGCGGGGCCTCAGGGGAGCAGTTCTTC. Based on the CDR3 plus reference TRBV5-6 and TRBJ2-1, the full variable domain is DAGVTQSPTHLIKTRGQQVTLRCSPKSGHDTVSWYQQALGQGPQFIFQYYEEEERQRGNFPDRFSGHQFPNYSSELNVNALLLGDSALYLCASSRRTSGASGEQFFGPGTRLTVL.

The chain employs TRBV5-4 and TRBJ2-3; a weak D match, TRBD2 (6 bases). The CDR3 covers 14 residues. Germline V gene lookup returns CDR1 SGHNT and CDR2 YYREEE (reference sequence). V was clipped by 3 bases and J by 0 bases, with 8 bases between them. The CDR3 region has the DNA TGTGCCAGCAGCTCCAGCGGGAGCACAGATACGCAGTATTTT. Its translation is CASSSSGSTDTQYF.

The chain links TRBV19 to TRBJ1-2; 8 nucleotides agree with TRBD1. V shed 3 bases and J 8 bases; nucleotides not matched to a gene: 5. This CDR3 comprises 13 residues. Germline-derived CDR1 and CDR2 are LNHDA and SQIVND (reference sequence). CDR3 in DNA: TGTGCCAGTAGTATCCCGTCAGGGGGCGGCTACACCTTC. It encodes CASSIPSGGGYTF. The variable domain in full, completed from reference TRBV19 and TRBJ1-2, reads DGGITQSPKYLFRKEGQNVTLSCEQNLNHDAMYWYRQDPGQGLRLIYYSQIVNDFQKGDIAEGYSVSREKKESFPLTVTSAQKNPTAFYLCASSIPSGGGYTFGSGTRLTVV.

CDR3 sequence reads: CASSSGALGAGNTIYF. CDR3 coding DNA: TGTGCCAGCAGTTCAGGGGCCCTCGGAGCTGGAAACACCATATATTTT. The V call is TRBV28, the J call TRBJ1-3; D is possibly TRBD1 (6 bases). The V and J ends lost 4 bases and 2 bases respectively, with 15 bases between them. The CDR3 is 16 amino acids. Germline CDR1 and CDR2: MDHEN and SYDVKM.

V gene TRBV6-6 combines with J gene TRBJ2-5, with D perhaps matching TRBD1 (6 bases). CDR3 size: 14 residues. The germline V gene encodes CDR1 MNHNY and CDR2 SVGAGI (reference sequence). V was cut by 5 bases and J by 7 bases, with 17 bases left in between. The CDR3 sequence is CASSPWGLEGTQYF. Here the CDR3 DNA reads TGTGCCAGCAGTCCCTGGGGGCTAGAGGGGACCCAGTACTTC.

The V call is TRBV20-1, the J call TRBJ2-7; D ambiguous. The germline V gene has CDR1 DFQATT and CDR2 SNEGSKA (reference sequence). Trimming pared 3 bases from V and 4 bases from J, leaving 16 bases between. CDR3 length equals 14 residues. The CDR3 DNA sequence: TGCAGTGCTAGTCGGTTTAATCCGGTGTACGAGCAGTACTTC. This sequence encodes CSASRFNPVYEQYF.

In the case of this clone: At one of its ends the junction is not consistent with the germline gene, which may arise from a read error. CDR3 in DNA: TGTGCCAGCAGTGAAGCGTCCTCCGAGCAGTACTTC. Amino acid sequence: CASSEASSEQYF. This rearrangement joins TRBV2 to TRBJ2-7; the D is unclear. CDR1 is SNHLY, CDR2 FYNNEI, per germline. The CDR3 totals 12 residues.

The count of this clone is one. The chain couples TRBV27 to TRBJ1-5; TRBD1 might be the D (6 bases). Germline CDR1 is MNHEY and CDR2 is SMNVEV (reference sequence). The V end lost 2 bases, the J end lost 6 bases, and 11 bases lay between the germline ends. This CDR3 has 14 amino acids. CDR3 amino acids: CASSLRGLSQPQHF. The DNA for the CDR3 is TGTGCCAGCAGTTTAAGGGGGTTAAGTCAGCCCCAGCATTTT.

The chain joins TRBV5-6 to TRBJ1-2, with TRBD1 identical over 9 bases. The CDR3 spans 14 residues. V was clipped by 2 bases and J by 5 bases; unmatched bases: 4. The germline gives CDR1 SGHDT, CDR2 YYEEEE. The CDR3 region has the DNA TGTGCCAGCAGCTTTTACAGGGGGCAATATGGCTACACCTTC. Translated, it gives CASSFYRGQYGYTF.